These 10 T cell receptor beta chains share one sample of origin, sequenced in a study of T cell responses to AZD1222 COVID-19 vaccine. Produced via immunoSEQ multiplex PCR; TCRdb's table is partial and in-frame only. Altogether tens of thousands of clones are present, 83% being singletons, with the ten largest covering 52%. The sequencing used peripheral blood, collected on day 0 of AZD1222 vaccination. These receptors originate from an adult in good health.

The rearrangement joins TRBV7-9 to TRBJ2-1; D possibly corresponds to TRBD2 (5 bases). Germline CDR1 and CDR2: SEHNR and FQNEAQ (reference sequence). The CDR3 length is 16 residues. Trimming took 1 base from V and 4 from J, leaving 14 bases between them. The CDR3 region has the DNA TGTGCCAGCAGCTTAGGACCGGGAAGGCGGTACAATGAGCAGTTCTTC. It codes for CASSLGPGRRYNEQFF.

The chain carries TRBV19 and TRBJ2-7; 12 bases fit TRBD2. V was pared by 5 bases and J by 0 bases, with 5 bases of the junction left unmatched. From germline, CDR1 is LNHDA and CDR2 SQIVND (reference sequence). This CDR3 has 16 amino acids. As DNA, the CDR3 is TGTGCCAGTAGTTTCGGGACTAGCGGGTCCTCCTACGAGCAGTACTTC. This sequence encodes CASSFGTSGSSYEQYF.

The gene calls are TRBV6-2 or TRBV6-3 and TRBJ1-2, with a possible D match to TRBD1 (6 bases). Trimming removed 6 bases from V and 2 bases from J, with 10 bases in between. Germline CDR1 MNHEY, CDR2 SVGEGT. There are 13 residues in the CDR3. The CDR3 loop is CASSHRVNYGYTF. In DNA, the CDR3 is TGTGCCAGCAGCCACAGGGTAAACTATGGCTACACCTTC.

The chain links TRBV6-5 to TRBJ1-2; the D is unclear. The CDR3 covers 14 residues. V lost 4 bases and J 0 bases, leaving 9 bases between the germline ends. The germline V gene encodes CDR1 MNHEY and CDR2 SVGAGI. The chain's CDR3 is CASSFSHANYGYTF. The CDR3 coding sequence is TGTGCCAGCAGTTTCAGCCACGCTAACTATGGCTACACCTTC.

As concerns this clone: Within the sample, other DNA sequences also encode this same CDR3. V and J are TRBV3-1 (or the pseudogene TRBV3-2) and TRBJ2-3; D is unresolved. This CDR3 contains 17 residues. Germline lookup yields CDR1 LGHDT and CDR2 YNNKEL (reference sequence). V lost 3 bases to trimming and J lost 2 bases, with 18 bases between them. This CDR3 reads CASSHLGLKRSTDTQYF. The CDR3 nucleotides read TGTGCCAGCAGCCACCTTGGGCTAAAACGGTCCACAGATACGCAGTATTTT.

This clone was counted a few times. The CDR3 sequence is CASSLGTGGTYEQYF. The CDR3 DNA reads TGTGCCAGCAGCTTGGGGACAGGAGGGACCTACGAGCAGTACTTC. The V call is TRBV7-3, the J call TRBJ2-7; TRBD1 agrees at 8 bases. This CDR3 contains 15 residues. CDR1 is SGHTA, CDR2 FQGTGA, per germline. The ends lost 3 bases at V and 2 bases at J; junction bases unmatched: 6.

The gene calls are TRBV25-1 and TRBJ1-6; D perhaps matches TRBD1 (6 bases). Germline V gene lookup returns CDR1 MGHDK and CDR2 SYGVNS. The CDR3 loop spans 15 amino acids. V lost 6 bases, J lost 6 bases, and 15 bases lay in between. Here the CDR3 DNA reads TGTGCCAGCAGGGGGGCGGGGACACTTAATTCACCCCTCCACTTT. This sequence encodes CASRGAGTLNSPLHF. The variable domain in full, with the rest retrieved from reference TRBV25-1 and TRBJ1-6, is EADIYQTPRYLVIGTGKKITLECSQTMGHDKMYWYQQDPGMELHLIHYSYGVNSTEKGDLSSESTVSRIRTEHFPLTLESARPSHTSQYLCASRGAGTLNSPLHFGNGTRLTVT.

This clone was detected once. The V and J genes are TRBV5-1 and TRBJ2-3; possibly TRBD1 for D (5 bases). This CDR3 has 14 amino acids. From germline, CDR1 is SGHRS and CDR2 YFSETQ. Trimming stripped 3 bases from V and 1 base from J, with 9 bases between. The CDR3 coding sequence is TGCGCCAGCAGCTCCAGGGATGGCACAGATACGCAGTATTTT. Translating gives CASSSRDGTDTQYF.

This clone was seen a handful of times. The chain combines TRBV6-1 with TRBJ2-5; 10 positions agree with TRBD1. The CDR3 has 16 residues. Germline-derived CDR1 and CDR2 are MNHNS and SASEGT. With 3 bases clipped from V and 6 bases from J, the junction kept 10 bases outside the gene matches. Here the CDR3 DNA reads TGTGCCAGCAGTGATTTCCGGGACAGGGGCGCAAAGACCCAGTACTTC. Residues: CASSDFRDRGAKTQYF.

The chain combines TRBV14 with TRBJ2-2; D call uncertain. This CDR3 region has 17 residues. In germline, CDR1 is SGHDN, CDR2 FVKESK. Trimming removed 3 bases from V and 4 bases from J, with 18 bases in between. The CDR3, as DNA: TGTGCCAGCAGCCACCTAAACTATTCCCTGCCCACCGGGGAGCTGTTTTTT. Its protein is CASSHLNYSLPTGELFF.